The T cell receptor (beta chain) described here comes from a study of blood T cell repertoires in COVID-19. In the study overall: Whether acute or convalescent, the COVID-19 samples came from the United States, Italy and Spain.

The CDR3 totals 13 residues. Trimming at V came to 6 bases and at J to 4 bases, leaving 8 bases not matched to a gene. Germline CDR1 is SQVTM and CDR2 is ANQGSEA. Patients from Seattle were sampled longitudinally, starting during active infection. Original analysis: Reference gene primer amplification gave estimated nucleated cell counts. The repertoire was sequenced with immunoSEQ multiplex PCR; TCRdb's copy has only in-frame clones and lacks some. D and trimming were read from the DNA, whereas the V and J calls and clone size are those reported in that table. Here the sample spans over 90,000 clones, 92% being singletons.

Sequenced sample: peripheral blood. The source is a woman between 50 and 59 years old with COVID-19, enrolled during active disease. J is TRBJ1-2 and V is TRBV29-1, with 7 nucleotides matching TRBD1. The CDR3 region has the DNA TGCAGCGTCCCAGGGGGGCGGATCTATGGCTACACCTTC. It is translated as CSVPGGRIYGYTF.